This entry lists 30 T cell receptor beta chains sequenced from one sample in a study of T-cell memory formation after mild COVID-19 listed by TCRdb under 2021. Library prep was done by 5' RACE. The sequencing machine was an Illumina NovaSeq 6000. TCRdb trimmed the raw reads at Q25, called clones with MiXCR and kept productive beta chains. Rows with one shared CDR3 protein collapse into an entry with the most common genes and DNA. This sample comprises about 110,000 distinct CDR3 sequences, over 15% of them detected only once. Clones ranked in the top ten supply about 6% of the sample. Sequences were obtained from PBMCs or a T cell subset sorted from them (not recorded which). The source of these receptors is a man aged 18-30 years who had mild COVID-19 (a few samples of this study predate the infection). The sample titles of this study are shuffled in the database, so cell type and time point are left out; the donor was told from shared clones.

This clonotype was seen only a few times. V gene TRBV19 combines with J gene TRBJ2-1; 9 bases align to TRBD1. The CDR3 sequence is 14 residues long. Germline CDR1 reads LNHDA; CDR2 reads SQIVND (reference sequence). The J segment lost 5 bases and the V segment lost 4 bases, leaving 3 bases of the junction unmatched. This CDR3 reads CASSTGQGNNEQFF. In DNA, the CDR3 is TGTGCCAGTAGTACGGGACAGGGTAACAATGAGCAGTTCTTC.

This clonotype was recorded many times. The chain recombines TRBV4-3 with TRBJ2-1; 8 bases line up with TRBD2. V shed 1 base, J shed 11 bases, and the junction held 7 bases outside the gene matches. The CDR3 has 14 amino acids. In germline, CDR1 is LGHNA, CDR2 YSLEER. CDR3 bases: TGCGCCAGCAGCCAAGTTCCTTTTAGCGGGAAGCAGTTCTTC. It is translated as CASSQVPFSGKQFF.

This clonotype appeared a few times. CDR3 protein: CSVEPGQKNTEAFF. DNA of the CDR3: TGCAGCGTTGAACCGGGACAGAAGAACACTGAAGCTTTCTTT. This chain links TRBV29-1 with TRBJ1-1, with TRBD1 matching over 7 bases. Germline CDR1 is SQVTM and CDR2 is ANQGSEA. The CDR3 covers 14 residues. V was clipped by 2 bases and J by 1 base; unmatched bases: 4.

The CDR3: CASSLGTGDNEQFF. CDR3 in DNA: TGCGCCAGCAGCTTAGGGACAGGGGACAATGAGCAGTTCTTC. The genes are TRBV5-1 and TRBJ2-1; TRBD1 agrees at 10 bases. Germline values: CDR1 SGHRS, CDR2 YFSETQ. The CDR3 contains 14 residues. The V gene end was trimmed by 2 bases and the J gene end by 5 bases; junction bases not matched to a gene: 1. Based on the CDR3 plus reference TRBV5-1 and TRBJ2-1, the full variable domain is KAGVTQTPRYLIKTRGQQVTLSCSPISGHRSVSWYQQTPGQGLQFLFEYFSETQRNKGNFPGRFSGRQFSNSRSEMNVSTLELGDSALYLCASSLGTGDNEQFFGPGTRLTVL.

The J gene is TRBJ1-2, the V gene TRBV7-2; no clear D. Germline CDR1 reads SGHTA; CDR2 reads FQGNSA. This CDR3 is 14 amino acids long. The V end lost 5 bases, the J end lost 4 bases, and 14 bases lay between the germline ends. CDR3 nucleotides: TGTGCCAGCAGCCTCGTAAAGCCAGGCTATGGCTACACCTTC. Encoded protein: CASSLVKPGYGYTF.

The V call is TRBV18, the J call TRBJ1-5; D gene unclear. The germline CDR1 and CDR2 sequences are KGHSH and LQKENI. V was clipped by 4 bases and J by 5 bases, with 12 bases between them. The CDR3 has 14 residues. The CDR3 DNA is TGTGCCAGCTCACTGAACGCCGGGGATCAGCCCCAGCATTTT. Its protein is CASSLNAGDQPQHF.

This chain connects TRBV20-1 to TRBJ1-6, with D possibly matching TRBD1 (6 bases). The germline CDR1 and CDR2 sequences are DFQATT and SNEGSKA (reference sequence). The length of the CDR3 is 15 residues. Trimming removed 1 base at V and 7 bases at J, with 14 bases between. The CDR3 region is CSARGYRAGNSPLHF. DNA for the CDR3: TGCAGTGCTAGAGGGTACAGGGCAGGCAATTCACCCCTCCACTTT.

This clonotype was detected only a few times. The V and J genes are TRBV20-1 and TRBJ1-2; D is unresolved. The CDR3 has 14 amino acids. The V gene's germline CDR1 is DFQATT and CDR2 SNEGSKA (reference sequence). Trimming took 1 base from V and 9 from J, leaving 18 bases between them. The CDR3 sequence: CSARGAESFVRYTF. The CDR3, as DNA: TGCAGTGCTAGAGGCGCCGAGTCTTTTGTACGCTACACCTTC.

This chain uses TRBV28 with TRBJ2-1; 8 bases match TRBD2. Trimming took 2 bases from V and 7 from J; bases not matched to a gene: 7. This CDR3 is 15 amino acids long. Germline V gene lookup returns CDR1 MDHEN and CDR2 SYDVKM. The CDR3 here is CASSLLGGARNEQFF. The CDR3 bases are TGTGCCAGCAGTTTACTCGGGGGGGCCAGAAATGAGCAGTTCTTC. Using reference TRBV28 and TRBJ2-1 for the parts outside the CDR3, the full variable domain is DVKVTQSSRYLVKRTGEKVFLECVQDMDHENMFWYRQDPGLGLRLIYFSYDVKMKEKGDIPEGYSVSREKKERFSLILESASTNQTSMYLCASSLLGGARNEQFFGPGTRLTVL.

This chain joins TRBV10-1 and TRBJ2-7, with 8 bases aligning to TRBD1. CDR3 length: 11 amino acids. With V trimmed by 8 bases and J by 12 bases, 9 bases remained unmatched. Per germline, CDR1 WNHNN and CDR2 SYGVQD (reference sequence). DNA for the CDR3: TGCGCCAGCTGGACAGGGCGGAATAGGTACTTC. Its translation is CASWTGRNRYF.

The chain combines TRBV6-2 or TRBV6-3 with TRBJ2-5; D perhaps matches TRBD1 (6 bases). The CDR3 runs 15 residues. Germline V lookup: CDR1 MNHEY, CDR2 SVGEGT. V was trimmed by 5 bases and J by 5 bases, leaving 18 bases between them. CDR3 loop: CASSPGHSPTETQYF. CDR3 DNA: TGTGCCAGCAGTCCGGGACACAGCCCTACGGAGACCCAGTACTTC.

There are a few counts of this clonotype. This chain joins TRBV4-1 and TRBJ2-1; TRBD2 agrees at 8 bases. The CDR3 covers 15 residues. Losses at the gene ends were 3 bases for V and 4 bases for J; bases not matched to a gene: 5. From germline, CDR1 is MGHRA and CDR2 YSYEKL. CDR3 DNA sequence: TGCGCCAGCAGCCATATCCCTAGCGGGTACAATGAGCAGTTCTTC. Its translation is CASSHIPSGYNEQFF.

V is TRBV12-3 or TRBV12-4 and J is TRBJ1-1; tentative D call: TRBD1 (5 bases). This CDR3 contains 12 residues. Trimming took off 7 bases at V and 4 bases at J, with 10 bases between the two ends. CDR3 protein: CASTWGPTEAFF. CDR3 DNA: TGTGCCAGCACCTGGGGCCCCACTGAAGCTTTCTTT.

The genes are TRBV7-2 and TRBJ2-5; D unclear. In germline, CDR1 is SGHTA, CDR2 FQGNSA. The CDR3 runs 15 residues. V was shortened by 2 bases and J by 2 bases, with 12 bases between the two germline ends. In nucleotides, the CDR3 is TGTGCCAGCAGCTTAATCTCAGACCAACAAGAGACCCAGTACTTC. Protein: CASSLISDQQETQYF.

This clonotype was found a few times. This CDR3 reads CSASHQPSTDTQYF. The DNA of the CDR3 is TGCAGTGCTAGTCACCAACCTAGCACAGATACGCAGTATTTT. This sequence joins TRBV20-1 and TRBJ2-3; D is unclear. The germline CDR1 and CDR2 sequences are DFQATT and SNEGSKA (reference sequence). The CDR3 totals 14 residues. Trimming took off 3 bases at V and 0 bases at J, with 10 bases between the two ends.

This clonotype was seen just once. The chain carries TRBV28 and TRBJ1-1; D gene uncertain. The germline V gene has CDR1 MDHEN and CDR2 SYDVKM. V was shortened by 5 bases and J by 5 bases, with 9 bases between the two germline ends. The CDR3 sequence is 12 residues long. CDR3 residues: CASSLSITEAFF. Here the CDR3 DNA reads TGTGCCAGCAGTCTTAGTATAACTGAAGCTTTCTTT.

The gene calls are TRBV5-1 and TRBJ2-5; no clear D gene. The germline V gene encodes CDR1 SGHRS and CDR2 YFSETQ. V lost 6 bases, J lost 2 bases, and 14 bases lay in between. The CDR3 is 14 amino acids. In nucleotides, the CDR3 is TGCGCCAGCAAGAAACAGCAAGTTCAAGAGACCCAGTACTTC. It is translated as CASKKQQVQETQYF. Together with reference TRBV5-1 and TRBJ2-5, the CDR3 gives the full variable domain: KAGVTQTPRYLIKTRGQQVTLSCSPISGHRSVSWYQQTPGQGLQFLFEYFSETQRNKGNFPGRFSGRQFSNSRSEMNVSTLELGDSALYLCASKKQQVQETQYFGPGTRLLVL.

The chain has TRBV9 and TRBJ2-3; 8 nucleotides match TRBD2. This CDR3 is 15 amino acids long. Germline V gives CDR1 SGDLS, CDR2 YYNGEE. Trimming took 0 bases from V and 6 from J; bases not matched to a gene: 6. The CDR3 DNA reads TGTGCCAGCAGCGTAGGGGTTAGCGGGGTGGATACGCAGTATTTT. Its protein product is CASSVGVSGVDTQYF.

This clonotype has only a few counts. The CDR3: CASSADGRNEQFF. The DNA for the CDR3 is TGCGCCAGCAGCGCCGACGGGAGGAATGAGCAGTTCTTC. The chain joins TRBV5-1 to TRBJ2-1, with TRBD2 identical over 7 bases. CDR1 and CDR2 (germline): SGHRS, YFSETQ. V trimming: 4 bases; J trimming: 7 bases; junction bases outside the gene matches: 5. The CDR3 runs to 13 residues. The entire variable domain, with the rest obtained from reference TRBV5-1 and TRBJ2-1, is as follows: KAGVTQTPRYLIKTRGQQVTLSCSPISGHRSVSWYQQTPGQGLQFLFEYFSETQRNKGNFPGRFSGRQFSNSRSEMNVSTLELGDSALYLCASSADGRNEQFFGPGTRLTVL.

The J gene is TRBJ2-7, the V gene TRBV5-1; D gene unclear. V shed 2 bases and J shed 5 bases, with 8 bases lying between them. This CDR3 has 12 amino acids. Looked up from germline, CDR1 is SGHRS and CDR2 is YFSETQ. The CDR3 is CASSFDGDEQYF. CDR3 DNA: TGCGCCAGCAGCTTCGACGGAGACGAGCAGTACTTC.

This clonotype was observed a single time. The chain joins TRBV6-6 to TRBJ2-2; TRBD2 agrees at 8 bases. CDR1 and CDR2 from the germline V gene are MNHNY and SVGAGI (reference sequence). V dropped 6 bases and J dropped 2; count of bases not matched to a gene: 11. The length of the CDR3 is 17 residues. The CDR3 sequence: CASSRRRGLVNTGELFF. As DNA, the CDR3 is TGTGCCAGCAGCCGCCGCAGGGGACTAGTAAACACCGGGGAGCTGTTTTTT.

This clonotype showed up just a few times. V usage is TRBV7-2 and J usage is TRBJ1-2; D not resolved. Germline V lookup: CDR1 SGHTA, CDR2 FQGNSA. The ends were cut back, 3 bases at V and 3 bases at J, with 11 bases in the middle. The CDR3 is made up of 14 amino acids. The CDR3 loop reads CASSLPGKDYGYTF. DNA of the CDR3: TGTGCCAGCAGCTTGCCGGGGAAAGACTATGGCTACACCTTC.

The V gene is TRBV7-2, the J gene TRBJ2-1; a possible D gene is TRBD2 (5 bases). CDR1 SGHTA and CDR2 FQGNSA come from the germline V gene. The V gene lost 5 bases and the J gene lost 9 bases, with 11 bases spanning the gap. This CDR3 region has 12 residues. The CDR3, as DNA: TGTGCCAGCAGCCCTAGCCTTGCTGAGCAGTTCTTC. It codes for CASSPSLAEQFF. Using reference TRBV7-2 and TRBJ2-1 for the parts outside the CDR3, the full variable domain is GAGVSQSPSNKVTEKGKDVELRCDPISGHTALYWYRQSLGQGLEFLIYFQGNSAPDKSGLPSDRFSAERTGGSVSTLTIQRTQQEDSAVYLCASSPSLAEQFFGPGTRLTVL.

This clonotype occurred a few times. The V gene is TRBV11-2, the J gene TRBJ2-7, with TRBD1 matching over 9 bases. The length of the CDR3 is 14 residues. J was trimmed by 4 bases and V by 1 base; bases with no gene match: 2. Germline CDR1 and CDR2: SGHAT and FQNNGV. In DNA, the CDR3 is TGTGCCAGCAGCTTAGTGGACAGGGGATACGAGCAGTACGTC. This translates into CASSLVDRGYEQYV.

This clonotype was counted between two and nine times. The chain joins TRBV7-2 to TRBJ2-1; TRBD2 matches 16 bases. V shed 0 bases, J shed 3 bases, and the junction held 2 bases outside the gene matches. Per the germline V gene, CDR1 is SGHTA and CDR2 is FQGNSA. The CDR3 has 18 residues. CDR3 bases: TGTGCCAGCAGCTTAGCGGGGACTAGCGGGGGGGTCTACAATGAGCAGTTCTTC. Amino acid sequence: CASSLAGTSGGVYNEQFF.

The chain links TRBV12-3 or TRBV12-4 to TRBJ2-1; the D gene is possibly TRBD1 (5 bases). This CDR3 spans 14 amino acids. V lost 1 base to trimming and J lost 7 bases, with 11 bases between them. CDR3 DNA sequence: TGTGCCAGCAGTTTAGGCAGGGTTCGGAATGAGCAGTTCTTC. Amino acid sequence: CASSLGRVRNEQFF.

A few counts support this clonotype. One end of the junction does not line up with germline, which may come from a read error. The CDR3 reads CASSWVSYEQCF. In DNA form, the CDR3 reads TGTGCCAGCAGTTGGGTGTCCTACGAGCAGTGCTTC. This chain uses TRBV6-2 or TRBV6-3 with TRBJ2-7; D gene ambiguous. Germline V CDR1 and CDR2: MNHEY, SVGEGT. The CDR3 is made up of 12 amino acids.

This chain connects TRBV9 to TRBJ2-3; the D is unclear. The CDR3 is 17 residues long. CDR1 and CDR2 (germline): SGDLS, YYNGEE. V gave up 4 bases and J gave up 2 bases, with 20 bases separating them. CDR3 nucleotide sequence: TGTGCCAGCAGCCCTACCCACAGCCTGGGGTACACAGATACGCAGTATTTT. It is translated as CASSPTHSLGYTDTQYF.

The chain couples TRBV6-2 or TRBV6-3 to TRBJ2-7; the D is unclear. This CDR3 is built from 14 residues. Trimming shortened V by 6 bases and J by 5 bases, and 17 bases separated the two germline ends. The germline V gene has CDR1 MNHEY and CDR2 SVGEGT. The CDR3 here is CASSPRGRGDEQYF. The CDR3 region has the DNA TGTGCCAGCAGCCCCAGAGGCCGTGGGGACGAGCAGTACTTC.

This clonotype was recorded a few times. The CDR3 region is CASSQDHRRGAHEQYF. In nucleotides, the CDR3 is TGCGCCAGCAGCCAAGATCACCGGCGGGGGGCCCACGAGCAGTACTTC. The rearrangement uses TRBV4-1 and TRBJ2-7; 8 nucleotides align to TRBD2. This CDR3 spans 16 amino acids. Trimming at V came to 0 bases and at J to 5 bases, leaving 9 bases not matched to a gene. Germline-derived CDR1 and CDR2 are MGHRA and YSYEKL.